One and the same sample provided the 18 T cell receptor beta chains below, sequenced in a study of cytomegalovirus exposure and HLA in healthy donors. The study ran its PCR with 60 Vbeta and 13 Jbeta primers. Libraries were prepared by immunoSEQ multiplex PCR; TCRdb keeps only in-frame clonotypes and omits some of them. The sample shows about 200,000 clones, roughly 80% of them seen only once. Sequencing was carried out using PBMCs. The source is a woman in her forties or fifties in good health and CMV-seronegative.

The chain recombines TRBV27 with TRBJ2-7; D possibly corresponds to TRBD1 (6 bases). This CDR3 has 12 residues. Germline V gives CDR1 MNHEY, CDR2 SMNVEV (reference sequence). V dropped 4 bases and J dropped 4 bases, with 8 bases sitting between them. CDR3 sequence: CASSSGAYEQYF. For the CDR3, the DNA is TGTGCCAGCAGTTCAGGGGCATACGAGCAGTACTTC.

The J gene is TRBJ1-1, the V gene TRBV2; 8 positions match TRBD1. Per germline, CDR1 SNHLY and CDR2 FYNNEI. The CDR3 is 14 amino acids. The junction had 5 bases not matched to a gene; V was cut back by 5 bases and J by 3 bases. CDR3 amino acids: CASSRQGIHTEAFF. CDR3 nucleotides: TGTGCCAGCAGTCGACAGGGGATTCACACTGAAGCTTTCTTT.

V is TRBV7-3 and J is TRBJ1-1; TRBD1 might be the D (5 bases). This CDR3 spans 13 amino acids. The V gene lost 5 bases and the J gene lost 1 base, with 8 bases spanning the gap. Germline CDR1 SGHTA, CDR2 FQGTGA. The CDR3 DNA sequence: TGTGCCAGCAGCCGGACACCGAACACTGAAGCTTTCTTT. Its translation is CASSRTPNTEAFF.

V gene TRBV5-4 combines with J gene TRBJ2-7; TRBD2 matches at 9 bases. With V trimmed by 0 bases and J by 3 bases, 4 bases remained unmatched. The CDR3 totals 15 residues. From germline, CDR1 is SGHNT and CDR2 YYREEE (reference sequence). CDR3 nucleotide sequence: TGTGCCAGCAGCTTGGGGGGTAGCGGGGGCTACGAGCAGTACTTC. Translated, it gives CASSLGGSGGYEQYF.

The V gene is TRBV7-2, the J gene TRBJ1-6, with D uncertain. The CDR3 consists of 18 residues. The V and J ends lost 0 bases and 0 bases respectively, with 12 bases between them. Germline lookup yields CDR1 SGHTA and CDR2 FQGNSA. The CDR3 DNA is TGTGCCAGCAGCTTAGCGATTCGGGAAAGCTCCTATAATTCACCCCTCCACTTT. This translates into CASSLAIRESSYNSPLHF.

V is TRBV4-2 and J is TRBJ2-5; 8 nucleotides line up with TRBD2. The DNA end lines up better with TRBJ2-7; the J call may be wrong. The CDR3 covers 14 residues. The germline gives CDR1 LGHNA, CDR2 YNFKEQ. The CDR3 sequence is CASSQETSGYEQYF. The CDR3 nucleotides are TGTGCCAGCAGCCAAGAAACTAGCGGCTACGAGCAGTACTTC.

CDR3 residues: CASSSQGIDYGYTF. DNA for the CDR3: TGTGCCAGCAGCTCTCAGGGGATCGACTATGGCTACACCTTC. This chain connects TRBV5-5 to TRBJ1-2; possible D gene TRBD1, 6 bases. This CDR3 has 14 residues. Per the germline V gene, CDR1 is SGHKS and CDR2 is YYEKEE (reference sequence). The ends were cut back, 3 bases at V and 3 bases at J, with 12 bases in the middle.

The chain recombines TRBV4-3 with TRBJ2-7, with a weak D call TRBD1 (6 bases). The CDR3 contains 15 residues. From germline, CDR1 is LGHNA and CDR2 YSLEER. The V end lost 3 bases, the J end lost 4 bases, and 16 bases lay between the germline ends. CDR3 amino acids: CASSQEARGSYEQYF. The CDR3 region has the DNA TGCGCCAGCAGCCAGGAGGCCAGGGGATCTTACGAGCAGTACTTC.

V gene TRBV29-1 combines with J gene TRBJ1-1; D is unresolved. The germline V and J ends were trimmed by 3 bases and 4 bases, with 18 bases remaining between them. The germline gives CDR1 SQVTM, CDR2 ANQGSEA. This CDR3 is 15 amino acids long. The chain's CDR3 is CSVDQRTLGATEAFF. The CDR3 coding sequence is TGCAGCGTTGACCAGCGGACGCTGGGCGCCACTGAAGCTTTCTTT.

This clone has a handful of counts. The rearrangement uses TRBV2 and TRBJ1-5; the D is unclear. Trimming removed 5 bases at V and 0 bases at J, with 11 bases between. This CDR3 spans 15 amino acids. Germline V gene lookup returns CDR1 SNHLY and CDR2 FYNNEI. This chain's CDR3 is CASSLSGYSNQPQHF. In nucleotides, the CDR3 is TGTGCCAGCAGTCTTTCGGGGTATAGCAATCAGCCCCAGCATTTT.

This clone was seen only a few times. CDR3: CASSSHVQNTEAFF. CDR3 DNA: TGTGCCAGCAGCTCCCATGTACAGAACACTGAAGCTTTCTTT. V is TRBV27 and J is TRBJ1-1; D unresolved. Trimming cost V 6 bases and J 1 base, with 12 bases left between them. CDR3 size: 14 residues. The germline V gene encodes CDR1 MNHEY and CDR2 SMNVEV (reference sequence).

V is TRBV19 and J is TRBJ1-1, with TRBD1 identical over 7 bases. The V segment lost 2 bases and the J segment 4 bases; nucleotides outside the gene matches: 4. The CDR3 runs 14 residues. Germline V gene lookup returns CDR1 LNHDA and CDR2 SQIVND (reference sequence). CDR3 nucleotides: TGTGCCAGTAGTATATGGAAGGGGGCCACTGAAGCTTTCTTT. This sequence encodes CASSIWKGATEAFF.

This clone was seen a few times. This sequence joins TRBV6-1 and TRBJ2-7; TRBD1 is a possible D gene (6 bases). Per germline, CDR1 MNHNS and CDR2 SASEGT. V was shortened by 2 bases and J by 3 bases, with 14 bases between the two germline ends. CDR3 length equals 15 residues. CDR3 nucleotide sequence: TGTGCCAGCAGTGAATCGAGGTGGACAGACTACGAGCAGTACTTC. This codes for CASSESRWTDYEQYF.

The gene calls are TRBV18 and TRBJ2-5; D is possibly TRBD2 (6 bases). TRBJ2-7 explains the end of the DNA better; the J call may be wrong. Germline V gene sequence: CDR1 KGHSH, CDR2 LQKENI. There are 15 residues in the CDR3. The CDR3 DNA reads TGTGCCAGCTCACCGACCGGGACTCCAGCCTACGAGCAGTACTTC. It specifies CASSPTGTPAYEQYF.

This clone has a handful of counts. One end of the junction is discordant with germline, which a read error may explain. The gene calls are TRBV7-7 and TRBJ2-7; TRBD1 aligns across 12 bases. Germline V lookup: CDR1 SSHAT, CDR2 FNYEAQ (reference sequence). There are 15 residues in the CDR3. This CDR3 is CASSSGQGASYEQYF. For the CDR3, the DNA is TGTGCTAGCAGCTCGGGACAGGGGGCCTCCTACGAGCAGTACTTC.

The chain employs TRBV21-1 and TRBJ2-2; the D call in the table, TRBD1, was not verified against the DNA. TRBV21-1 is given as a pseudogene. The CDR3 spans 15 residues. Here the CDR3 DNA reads TGTGCCAGCAGCAAGATCCAGGCGAACACCGGGGAGCTGTTTTTT. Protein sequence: CASSKIQANTGELFF.

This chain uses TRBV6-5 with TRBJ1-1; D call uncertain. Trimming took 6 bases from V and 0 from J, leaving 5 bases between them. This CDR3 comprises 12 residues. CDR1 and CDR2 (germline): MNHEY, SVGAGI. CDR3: CASRTLNTEAFF. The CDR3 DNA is TGTGCCAGCAGGACATTGAACACTGAAGCTTTCTTT.

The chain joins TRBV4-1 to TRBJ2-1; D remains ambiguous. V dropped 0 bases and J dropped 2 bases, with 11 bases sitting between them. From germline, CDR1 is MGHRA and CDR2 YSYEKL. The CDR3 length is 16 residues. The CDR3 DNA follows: TGCGCCAGCAGCCAAGATAACCCGGGTCCCTACAATGAGCAGTTCTTC. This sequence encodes CASSQDNPGPYNEQFF.